Each of the 2 T cell receptor beta chains below was sequenced from the same sample in a study of T cells in Graves' hyperthyroidism and ophthalmopathy. RNA transcripts served as the template for amplifying TCR beta CDR3 regions. Carried out on the TCR CDR3, a first-round RT-PCR used the HTBI primer set. TCRdb re-derived calls from the multiplex PCR reads in MiXCR, one entry per CDR3 protein. The sample contains 250,000 to 350,000 distinct CDR3 sequences, over 20% of which appear only once. The sample taken for sequencing was blood. The source is a young man with Graves' ophthalmopathy.

This CDR3 reads CATSRDPAYEQYF. The CDR3 bases are TGTGCCACCAGCAGAGATCCAGCCTACGAGCAGTACTTC. The genes are TRBV15 and TRBJ2-7; D is undetermined. The V end lost 0 bases, the J end lost 2 bases, and 5 bases lay between the germline ends. CDR1 LNHNV and CDR2 YYDKDF come from the germline V gene (reference sequence). The CDR3 sequence is 13 residues long.

This clonotype was found many times. The rearrangement uses TRBV7-8 and TRBJ2-5, with a weak D call TRBD2 (5 bases). This CDR3 is built from 16 residues. Trimming shortened V by 7 bases and J by 4 bases, and 22 bases separated the two germline ends. From germline, CDR1 is SGHVS and CDR2 FQNEAQ. CDR3 loop: CASNKEAESRRETQYF. The CDR3 nucleotides are TGTGCCAGCAACAAGGAAGCGGAGTCTAGACGAGAGACCCAGTACTTC.